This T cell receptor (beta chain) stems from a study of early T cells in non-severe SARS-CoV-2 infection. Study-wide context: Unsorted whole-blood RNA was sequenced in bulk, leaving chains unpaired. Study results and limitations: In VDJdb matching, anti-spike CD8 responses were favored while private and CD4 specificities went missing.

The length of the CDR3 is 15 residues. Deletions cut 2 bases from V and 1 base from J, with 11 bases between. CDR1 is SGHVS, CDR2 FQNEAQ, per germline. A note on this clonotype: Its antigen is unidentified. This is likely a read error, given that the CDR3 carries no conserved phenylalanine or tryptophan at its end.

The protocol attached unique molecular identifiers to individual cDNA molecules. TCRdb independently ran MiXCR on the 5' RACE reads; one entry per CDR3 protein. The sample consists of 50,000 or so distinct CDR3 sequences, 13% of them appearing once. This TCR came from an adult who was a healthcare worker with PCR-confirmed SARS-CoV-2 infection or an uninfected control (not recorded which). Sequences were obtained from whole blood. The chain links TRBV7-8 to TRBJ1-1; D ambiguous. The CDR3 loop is CASSLIGAENTEAFL. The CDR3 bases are TGTGCCAGCAGCTTAATTGGCGCGGAGAACACTGAAGCTTTCTTA.